Listed below are T cell receptor beta chains from one sample, sequenced in a study of early T cells in non-severe SARS-CoV-2 infection. Each CDR3 protein is one row after TCRdb ran MiXCR on the 5' RACE reads. This table has 40,000 or so distinct CDR3 sequences, 11% appearing once. Sequenced input: whole blood. The source of these receptors is an adult who was a healthcare worker with PCR-confirmed SARS-CoV-2 infection or an uninfected control (not recorded which). The CDR3 runs from the conserved cysteine through the conserved F or W. D genes are given only for firm matches. The size of a clone is reported for some rows only, either as once, few or many, or as a class for expanded clones.

V	D	J	size	DNA	CDR3
TRBV7-6	.	TRBJ2-1	.	TGTGCCAGCAGCTCCCTCAAACCAACTAGCCCCGGGGCATATGAGCAGTTCTTC	CASSSLKPTSPGAYEQFF
TRBV5-1	.	TRBJ1-1	many	TGCGCCAGCAGCTCCTTGGGGGGTGTGAACACTGAAGCTTTCTTT	CASSSLGGVNTEAFF
TRBV6-2/TRBV6-3	.	TRBJ1-5	.	TGTGCCAGCAGTCGTGACCGTGCTGGGAGAAAGAGCAATCAGCCCCAGCATTTT	CASSRDRAGRKSNQPQHF
TRBV28	TRBD2	TRBJ2-7	.	TGTGCCACCATAGCGGGAGTCGGAGCCTACGAGCAGTACTTC	CATIAGVGAYEQYF
TRBV15	.	TRBJ1-2	many	TGTGCCACCAGCAAGGAGGGATCTTCGAACTATGGCTACACCTTC	CATSKEGSSNYGYTF
TRBV29-1	.	TRBJ2-2	many	TGCAGCGTTGGGGGCAACAGCAACACCGGGGAGCTGTTTTTT	CSVGGNSNTGELFF
TRBV7-9	.	TRBJ1-2	few	TGTGCCAGCAGCTCCCGACGAACTAACTATGGCTACACCTTC	CASSSRRTNYGYTF
TRBV20-1	TRBD1	TRBJ2-3	.	TGCAGTGCTAGTAAAGGGACAGGGACCACAGATACGCAGTATTTT	CSASKGTGTTDTQYF
TRBV4-1	TRBD1	TRBJ1-2	few	TGCGCCAGCAGCCAACACCTAGGGACAGCAAATAACTATGGCTACACCTTC	CASSQHLGTANNYGYTF
TRBV20-1	.	TRBJ2-1	few	TGCAGTGCTAGGGACGCCGAGACGTCCTACAATGAGCAGTTCTTC	CSARDAETSYNEQFF
TRBV28	.	TRBJ1-5	many	TGTGCCAGCGGAACAAGCAATCAGCCCCAGCATTTT	CASGTSNQPQHF
TRBV6-5	.	TRBJ2-3	many	TGTGCCAGCAGTTCCAGGGCTAGCGCGACTAGCACAGATACGCAGTATTTT	CASSSRASATSTDTQYF
TRBV18	.	TRBJ2-5	few	TGTGCCAGCTCACCACCCAATACCGACATACAAGAGACCCAGTACTTC	CASSPPNTDIQETQYF
TRBV27	.	TRBJ1-6	few	TGTGCCAGCAGGAAACAGGTTCTTGATTCACCCCTCCACTTT	CASRKQVLDSPLHF
TRBV7-8	.	TRBJ2-7	many	TGTGCCAGCAGCTTAGGGCGGTCCTACGAGCAGTACTTC	CASSLGRSYEQYF
TRBV7-2	TRBD2	TRBJ2-7	many	TGTGCCAGCAGACTGCACCTAGCGGATTCCTACGAGCAGTACTTC	CASRLHLADSYEQYF
TRBV6-6	TRBD1	TRBJ1-5	many	TGTGCCTGCAGGACAGGTTCTGAGCCCCAGCATTTT	CACRTGSEPQHF
TRBV7-2	.	TRBJ1-5	many	TGTGCCAGCAGCTTAGTCGCGGGACTCAATCAGCCCCAGCATTTT	CASSLVAGLNQPQHF
TRBV28	.	TRBJ2-5	few	TGTGCCAGCAGTCCCCTGACTAAGGAGAAGACCCAGTACTTC	CASSPLTKEKTQYF
TRBV29-1	.	TRBJ1-2	.	TGCAGCGTTGAAGATCCCAGGAGCTATGGCTACACCTTC	CSVEDPRSYGYTF
TRBV2	TRBD2	TRBJ2-1	few	TGTGCCAGCAGTGCTCTGGGACTAGCGGGAGTGGATGAGCAGTTCTTC	CASSALGLAGVDEQFF
TRBV12-5	.	TRBJ2-6	many	TGTGCTAGTGGTTTGATGAACCGGGGACCGGGGGCCAACGTCCTGACTTTC	CASGLMNRGPGANVLTF
TRBV20-1	TRBD1	TRBJ1-6	many	TGCAGTGCTAGGGACAGGGGTAGTTCACCCCTCCACTTT	CSARDRGSSPLHF
TRBV5-8	.	TRBJ2-7	many	TGTGCCAGCACTCCAAAGAAGTACTTC	CASTPKKYF
TRBV5-5	.	TRBJ2-5	many	TGTGCCAGCAGCTTCCTGGGGTCTCAAGAGACCCAGTACTTC	CASSFLGSQETQYF
TRBV7-8	.	TRBJ2-7	.	TGTGCCAGCAGCCCACGGGGTAGCGGATCCTACGAGCAGTACTTC	CASSPRGSGSYEQYF
TRBV2	.	TRBJ1-1	.	TGTGCCAGCAAAAGGTTGGGAAACACTGAAGCTTTCTTT	CASKRLGNTEAFF
TRBV6-2/TRBV6-3	TRBD2	TRBJ2-1	.	TGTGCCAGCAGTTTTCCGACTAGCGGGAGAAGTTCGTCCTACAATGAGCAGTTCTTC	CASSFPTSGRSSSYNEQFF
TRBV20-1	TRBD1	TRBJ2-3	.	TGCAGTGCCGAGGGACAGCTAAACACAGATACGCAGTATTTT	CSAEGQLNTDTQYF
TRBV5-1	.	TRBJ1-4	.	TGCGCCAGCAGACGATTTAGCGGGGCAACTAATGAAAAACTGTTTTTT	CASRRFSGATNEKLFF
TRBV24-1	.	TRBJ2-1	few	TGTGCCACCAGTGACCGATCCTACAATGAGCAGTTCTTC	CATSDRSYNEQFF
TRBV6-2/TRBV6-3	.	TRBJ2-2	few	TGTGCCAGCAGTTACGTACAGGGCTCCACCGGGGAGCTGTTTTTT	CASSYVQGSTGELFF
TRBV19	.	TRBJ2-1	.	TGTGCCAGTAGTAGGGTCAGGGGGGATGAGCAGTTCTTC	CASSRVRGDEQFF
TRBV29-1	TRBD2	TRBJ2-7	many	TGCAGCGTTGGCCCCGGGGGGGTTAACGAGCAGTACTTC	CSVGPGGVNEQYF
TRBV7-2	TRBD1	TRBJ2-7	many	TGTGCCAGCAGCTCCCGGACAGGGTACTACGAGCAGTACTTC	CASSSRTGYYEQYF
TRBV7-3	.	TRBJ2-1	.	TGTGCCAGCAGCTTATATACGAGGGCCCCCAATGAGCAGTTCTTC	CASSLYTRAPNEQFF
TRBV4-3	TRBD2	TRBJ2-1	many	TGCGCCAGCAGCCAAGTCAGACTAGCGTTTGAGCAGTTCTTC	CASSQVRLAFEQFF
TRBV28	.	TRBJ1-1	.	TGTGCCAGCACCACGGGGGGGTCTGAGAACACTGAAGCTTTCTTT	CASTTGGSENTEAFF
TRBV4-3	TRBD2	TRBJ2-3	.	TGCGCCAGCAGCCACCGACTAGCGGGAGCCGGAGGTACAGATACGCAGTATTTT	CASSHRLAGAGGTDTQYF
TRBV28	.	TRBJ1-1	many	TGTGCCAGCAGTTCTGGAGGGGCCTCCCCTGAAGCTTTCTTT	CASSSGGASPEAFF
TRBV3-1	TRBD2	TRBJ2-2	few	TGTGCCAGCAGCCAAGTAAGGCTAGCGGGCCGCACCGGGGAGCTGTTTTTT	CASSQVRLAGRTGELFF
TRBV7-6	.	TRBJ2-1	.	TGTGCCAGCAGCACCCGGGACTACAATGAGCAGTTCTTC	CASSTRDYNEQFF
TRBV24-1	.	TRBJ2-7	.	TGTGCCACCAGTGGCAACAGTGTCGAGCAGTACTTC	CATSGNSVEQYF
TRBV4-3	.	TRBJ1-6	.	TGCGCCAGCAGCCAAGGCGCGCGGGGGAATTCACCCCTCCACTTT	CASSQGARGNSPLHF
TRBV20-1	.	TRBJ2-1	many	TGCGCAGGGACTCGGAGTTACAATGAGCAGTTCTTC	CAGTRSYNEQFF
TRBV19	.	TRBJ2-3	.	TGTGCCAGTAGCCTTTTAGCGGCCCCCACAGATACGCAGTATTTT	CASSLLAAPTDTQYF
TRBV5-6	.	TRBJ2-2	.	TGTGCCAGCAGCTTGGTTTCAAGCTCCGCCGGGGAGCTGTTTTTT	CASSLVSSSAGELFF
TRBV20-1	.	TRBJ1-5	many	TGCAGTGCAACCACAGGGAATAGCAATCAGCCCCAGCATTTT	CSATTGNSNQPQHF
TRBV28	.	TRBJ1-5	many	TGTGCCAGCATGTCGGTTAGGGTTAAACAGCCCCAGCATTTT	CASMSVRVKQPQHF
TRBV7-2	.	TRBJ2-1	many	TGTGCCAGCAGCTTTGCGGGACTGGGCAATGAGCAGTTCTTC	CASSFAGLGNEQFF